These 7 T cell receptor beta chains originate from one sample sequenced in a study of T cells in Graves' hyperthyroidism and ophthalmopathy. Using RNA transcripts as the source, TCR beta CDR3 regions were amplified. Initially, a first-round RT-PCR of the TCR CDR3 employed the HTBI primer set. From the multiplex PCR reads, TCRdb called clonotypes with MiXCR, one entry per CDR3 protein. The table includes 400,000 to 550,000 distinct CDR3 sequences, approximately 14% detected once. The sequencing input was blood. The receptor set was obtained from a young woman with Graves' hyperthyroidism.

This clonotype was picked up a small number of times. The chain has TRBV6-1 and TRBJ2-3; possibly TRBD1 or TRBD2 for D (6 bases each). V was trimmed by 7 bases and J by 4 bases, leaving 18 bases between them. The CDR3 is 15 residues long. CDR1 MNHNS and CDR2 SASEGT come from the germline V gene. CDR3 protein: CASNLEGGRADTQYF. The CDR3 coding sequence is TGTGCCAGCAATCTGGAGGGGGGCAGGGCAGATACGCAGTATTTT.

This clonotype occurred many times. This sequence joins TRBV28 and TRBJ2-1, with 7 bases matching TRBD2. The length of the CDR3 is 17 residues. Germline V CDR1 and CDR2: MDHEN, SYDVKM. After removal of 4 bases from V and 10 bases from J, the junction contained 19 bases not matched to a gene. The CDR3 DNA reads TGTGCCAGCAGTTCCCCCTTTGGAGGCACGACGGGGGGAGAGCAGTTCTTC. Amino acids: CASSSPFGGTTGGEQFF. Supplemented by reference TRBV28 and TRBJ2-1, the full variable domain reads DVKVTQSSRYLVKRTGEKVFLECVQDMDHENMFWYRQDPGLGLRLIYFSYDVKMKEKGDIPEGYSVSREKKERFSLILESASTNQTSMYLCASSSPFGGTTGGEQFFGPGTRLTVL.

In this sample, this clonotype turned up many times. CDR3 protein: CASSSDTEAFF. DNA for the CDR3: TGTGCCAGCAGCTCCGACACTGAAGCTTTCTTT. This chain joins TRBV3-1 and TRBJ1-1; D remains unclear. The germline V gene encodes CDR1 LGHDT and CDR2 YNNKEL (reference sequence). The ends were cut back, 5 bases at V and 3 bases at J, with 4 bases in the middle. The CDR3 length is 11 residues.

This clonotype was seen ten or more times. The CDR3 protein is CSAPEGVNEKLFF. Written as DNA, the CDR3 is TGCAGTGCCCCAGAGGGGGTGAATGAAAAACTGTTTTTT. The chain combines TRBV20-1 with TRBJ1-4; a possible D gene is TRBD1 (6 bases). The CDR3 length is 13 residues. Per the germline V gene, CDR1 is DFQATT and CDR2 is SNEGSKA (reference sequence). V was pared by 6 bases and J by 5 bases, with 13 bases between.

This clonotype turned up a few times. The rearrangement joins TRBV19 to TRBJ2-1, with 12 bases lining up with TRBD2. Trimming took 6 bases from V and 9 from J; bases not matched to a gene: 12. The CDR3 loop spans 16 amino acids. Germline V gene sequence: CDR1 LNHDA, CDR2 SQIVND (reference sequence). CDR3 residues: CASSPASGRALGEQFF. The CDR3 DNA reads TGTGCCAGTAGCCCGGCTAGCGGGAGGGCCCTGGGTGAGCAGTTCTTC.

This clonotype was counted ten times or more. This sequence joins TRBV18 and TRBJ2-7; 7 bases are a match to TRBD2. The V segment lost 3 bases and the J segment 3 bases; nucleotides outside the gene matches: 5. The CDR3 loop spans 14 amino acids. Germline V gene data show CDR1 as KGHSH and CDR2 as LQKENI. CDR3 sequence (DNA): TGTGCCAGCTCACCGGGGGGGACGGGCTACGAGCAGTACGTC. Translated, it gives CASSPGGTGYEQYV.

Ten or more counts support this clonotype. The V call is TRBV3-1, the J call TRBJ1-1; TRBD1 agrees at 7 bases. J was trimmed by 4 bases and V by 4 bases; bases with no gene match: 9. This CDR3 has 15 residues. Germline V lookup: CDR1 LGHDT, CDR2 YNNKEL (reference sequence). The CDR3 coding sequence is TGTGCCAGCAGCCCCTTAGACAGGGAGGGCACTGAAGCTTTCTTT. Amino acid sequence: CASSPLDREGTEAFF.